These T cell receptor beta chains were read from a single sample in a study of T-cell memory formation after mild COVID-19. TCRdb processed the 5' RACE reads anew with MiXCR; each CDR3 protein has one entry. Among 200,000 to 300,000 distinct CDR3 sequences listed, approximately 15% were seen once. Specimen: PBMCs or a T cell subset sorted from them (not recorded which). The receptors here all came from an adult woman who had mild COVID-19 (a few samples of this study predate the infection). Cell type and time point are not known. Both conserved end residues are part of each CDR3. Each record gives: V gene, J gene, clone size, D gene, CDR3 protein, CDR3 DNA. The D gene is left open where the match is weak. For some rows the clone size is stated as once, few or many, or as a class when expanded; others skip it.

>TRBV20-1|TRBJ2-7|few|TRBD1
CSARVGTGTYEQYF
TGCAGTGCTAGAGTGGGGACAGGGACCTACGAGCAGTACTTC
>TRBV3-1|TRBJ2-3|few|TRBD2
CASSLSSGGVRTDTQYF
TGTGCCAGCAGCCTATCTAGCGGGGGAGTAAGAACAGATACGCAGTATTTT
>TRBV23-1|TRBJ2-1|few|.
CASSQEEPPGQVFF
TGCGCCAGCAGTCAAGAAGAACCACCGGGACAAGTGTTCTTC
>TRBV20-1|TRBJ2-1|.|.
CSARPGTSPSYEQFF
TGCAGTGCTAGACCCGGGACATCCCCCTCCTATGAGCAGTTCTTC
>TRBV29-1|TRBJ1-2|.|.
CSAVDRLGYGYTF
TGCAGCGCAGTCGACAGGCTCGGCTATGGCTACACCTTC
>TRBV7-2|TRBJ2-1|.|TRBD1
CASSPLGQLMGYNEQFF
TGTGCCAGCAGCCCTCTGGGACAGCTAATGGGGTACAATGAGCAGTTCTTC
>TRBV7-2|TRBJ1-2|.|.
CASSPAGDPYYGYTF
TGTGCCAGCAGCCCCGCAGGAGACCCCTACTATGGCTACACCTTC
>TRBV5-1|TRBJ1-1|many|.
CASSSPDTLKAFF
TGCGCCAGCAGCTCCCCGGACACCCTAAAGGCTTTCTTT
>TRBV5-6|TRBJ1-5|few|TRBD1
CASSSGTGSQPQHF
TGTGCCAGCAGTTCCGGGACAGGGAGTCAGCCCCAGCATTTT
>TRBV15|TRBJ1-4|few|TRBD1
CATSSGQGPVAGEKLFF
TGTGCCACCAGCAGCGGACAGGGACCTGTGGCGGGAGAAAAACTGTTTTTT
>TRBV5-5|TRBJ2-4|many|TRBD1
CASRTGTVELAKNIQYF
TGTGCCAGCAGAACCGGGACAGTCGAACTAGCCAAAAACATTCAGTACTTC
>TRBV6-5|TRBJ2-1|.|.
CASSYSRTLGAYNEQFF
TGTGCCAGCAGTTACTCCCGGACCCTCGGGGCATACAATGAGCAGTTCTTC
>TRBV6-1|TRBJ2-5|many|TRBD2
CASSEREEETQYF
TGTGCCAGCAGTGAGCGGGAGGAAGAGACCCAGTACTTC
>TRBV5-1|TRBJ1-1|.|TRBD1
CASSRGQGPTEAFF
TGCGCCAGCAGCCGGGGACAGGGGCCGACTGAAGCTTTCTTT
>TRBV7-2|TRBJ2-1|.|TRBD2
CASSSRRTSGINEQFF
TGTGCCAGCAGCTCTCGCCGGACTAGCGGGATAAATGAGCAGTTCTTC
>TRBV5-6|TRBJ1-1|.|.
CASSLIGVNTEAFF
TGTGCCAGCAGCTTGATTGGGGTGAACACTGAAGCTTTCTTT
>TRBV7-9|TRBJ1-4|few|.
CASSLWGESGEKLFF
TGTGCCAGCAGCTTATGGGGAGAATCCGGTGAAAAACTGTTTTTT
>TRBV24-1|TRBJ2-7|many|TRBD1
CATSDSGTARYEQYF
TGTGCCACCAGTGATTCCGGGACAGCACGGTACGAGCAGTACTTC
>TRBV6-1|TRBJ1-1|few|.
CASTTPSGTAFF
TGTGCCAGCACCACCCCGAGTGGAACGGCTTTCTTT
>TRBV5-1|TRBJ1-4|.|.
CASSSPTGTINEKLFF
TGCGCCAGCAGCTCACCGACCGGGACAATTAATGAAAAACTGTTTTTT
>TRBV29-1|TRBJ2-3|few|TRBD1
CSVEDRVTDTQYF
TGCAGCGTTGAGGACAGGGTGACAGATACGCAGTATTTT
>TRBV12-3/TRBV12-4|TRBJ2-1|.|.
CASSESRANEQFF
TGTGCCAGCAGTGAGAGCCGGGCCAATGAGCAGTTCTTC
>TRBV4-1|TRBJ2-7|few|.
CASSQYLDGYEQYF
TGCGCCAGCAGCCAATACCTCGACGGCTACGAGCAGTACTTC
>TRBV3-1|TRBJ2-2|many|.
CASSQSVNTGELFF
TGTGCCAGCAGCCAATCGGTGAACACCGGGGAGCTGTTTTTT
>TRBV2|TRBJ2-1|.|TRBD1
CARSDRAKGEQFF
TGTGCCAGGTCGGACAGGGCTAAGGGTGAGCAGTTCTTC